Described below is a single TCR beta chain sequence and its context. Produced via immunoSEQ multiplex PCR; TCRdb's table is partial and in-frame only. This table holds about 280,000 clones, about 82% found once. Germline CDR1 reads MNHEY; CDR2 reads SMNVEV (reference sequence). Trimming shortened V by 6 bases and J by 4 bases, and 15 bases separated the two germline ends. This CDR3 has 14 residues. The data derive from a study of blood T cell repertoires in COVID-19. This sequence joins TRBV27 and TRBJ1-2, with D unclear. Material: peripheral blood. This TCR came from a man in his fifties or sixties with active or convalescent COVID-19. CDR3 sequence (DNA): TGTGCCAGCAGCCCGATCTACAGAGCCTATGGCTACACCTTC. Amino acid sequence: CASSPIYRAYGYTF.